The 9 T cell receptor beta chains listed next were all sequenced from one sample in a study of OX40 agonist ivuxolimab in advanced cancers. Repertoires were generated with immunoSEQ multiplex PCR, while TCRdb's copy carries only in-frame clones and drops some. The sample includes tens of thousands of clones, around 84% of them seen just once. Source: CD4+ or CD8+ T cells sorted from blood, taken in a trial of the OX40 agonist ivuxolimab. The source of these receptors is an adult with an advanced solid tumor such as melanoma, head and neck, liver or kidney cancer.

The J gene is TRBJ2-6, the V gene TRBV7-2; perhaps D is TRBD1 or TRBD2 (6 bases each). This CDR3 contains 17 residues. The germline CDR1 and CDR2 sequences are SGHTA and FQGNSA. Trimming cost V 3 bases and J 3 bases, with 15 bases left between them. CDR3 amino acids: CASSFMGGAGGANVLTF. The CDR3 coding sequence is TGTGCCAGCAGCTTTATGGGGGGCGCAGGTGGGGCCAACGTCCTGACTTTC.

The CDR3 region has the DNA TGTGCCATCAGGGGAACAGCGGTGGGGTTTAGTGAGCAGTTCTTC. Protein sequence: CAIRGTAVGFSEQFF. The V and J genes are TRBV10-3 and TRBJ2-1; weak D call: TRBD2 (5 bases). With 6 bases removed from V and 9 bases from J, the gap between germline ends came to 21 bases. Germline assignment: CDR1 ENHRY and CDR2 SYGVKD. The CDR3 is 15 residues long.

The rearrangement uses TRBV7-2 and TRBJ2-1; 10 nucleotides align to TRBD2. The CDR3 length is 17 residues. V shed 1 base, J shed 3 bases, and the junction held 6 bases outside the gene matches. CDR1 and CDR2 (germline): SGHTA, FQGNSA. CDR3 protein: CASSLGSGRADYNEQFF. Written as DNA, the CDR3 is TGTGCCAGCAGCTTAGGGAGCGGGAGGGCCGACTACAATGAGCAGTTCTTC.

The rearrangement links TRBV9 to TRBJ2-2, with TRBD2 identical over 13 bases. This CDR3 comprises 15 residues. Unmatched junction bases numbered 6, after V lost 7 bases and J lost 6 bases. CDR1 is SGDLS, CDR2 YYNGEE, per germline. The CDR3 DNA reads TGTGCCAGCTCAGGACTAGCGGGAGTCCCCGGGGAGCTGTTTTTT. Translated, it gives CASSGLAGVPGELFF.

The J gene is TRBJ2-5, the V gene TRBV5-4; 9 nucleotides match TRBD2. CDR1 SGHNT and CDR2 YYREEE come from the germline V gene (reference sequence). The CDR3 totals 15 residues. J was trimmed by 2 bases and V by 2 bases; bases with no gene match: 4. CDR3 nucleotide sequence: TGTGCCAGCAGCTTCGGACTAGCGCTACAAGAGACCCAGTACTTC. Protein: CASSFGLALQETQYF.

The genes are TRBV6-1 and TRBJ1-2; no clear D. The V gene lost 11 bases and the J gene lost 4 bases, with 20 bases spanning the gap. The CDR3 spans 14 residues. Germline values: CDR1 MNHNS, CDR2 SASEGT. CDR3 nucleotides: TGTGCCGGCACCGTAAGCAAAATTTTCTATGGCTACACCTTC. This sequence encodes CAGTVSKIFYGYTF.

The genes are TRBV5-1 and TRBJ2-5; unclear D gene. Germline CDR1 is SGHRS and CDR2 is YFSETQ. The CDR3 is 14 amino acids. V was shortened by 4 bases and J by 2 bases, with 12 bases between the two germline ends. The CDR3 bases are TGCGCCAGCAGCCGCCGGCCAGTTCAAGAGACCCAGTACTTC. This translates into CASSRRPVQETQYF.

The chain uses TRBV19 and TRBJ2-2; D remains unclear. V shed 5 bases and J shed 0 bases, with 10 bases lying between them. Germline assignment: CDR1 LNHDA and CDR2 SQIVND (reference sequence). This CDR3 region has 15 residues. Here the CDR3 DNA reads TGTGCCAGTAGTTCCTTTATAACGAACACCGGGGAGCTGTTTTTT. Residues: CASSSFITNTGELFF.

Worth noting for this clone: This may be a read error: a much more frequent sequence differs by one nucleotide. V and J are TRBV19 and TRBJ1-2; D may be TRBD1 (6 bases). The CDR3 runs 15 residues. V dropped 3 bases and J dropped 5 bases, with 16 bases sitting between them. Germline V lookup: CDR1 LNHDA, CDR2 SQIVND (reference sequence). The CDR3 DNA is TGTGCCAGTAGTATTTCCGGGATAGGGGGTTATGGCTACACCTTC. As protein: CASSISGIGGYGYTF.